This T cell receptor (beta chain) was observed in a study of radiotherapy plus CTLA-4 blockade in lung cancer. Findings of the study overall: Peripheral blood showed expansion of tumor-derived TCR clones after radiotherapy and ipilimumab.

The table came from immunoSEQ multiplex PCR; TCRdb's copy has only in-frame clones and leaves some out. The sample holds tens of thousands of clones, about 74% seen once. About this clone itself: Antigen: not known.

Trimming pared 3 bases from V and 5 bases from J, leaving 14 bases between. The CDR3 has 14 residues. Germline V CDR1 and CDR2: MDHEN, SYDVKM. This TCR derives from a human donor with non-small cell lung cancer whose response to radiotherapy plus ipilimumab could not be evaluated. Sequenced material: peripheral blood, taken from a patient treated with radiotherapy plus ipilimumab. The genes are TRBV28 and TRBJ2-7, with D possibly being TRBD1 (5 bases). For the CDR3, the DNA is TGTGCCAGCAGTTTGGGCAGGGTTGAGGACGAGCAGTACTTC. Translating it yields CASSLGRVEDEQYF.